One sample yielded the 23 T cell receptor beta chains listed below, sequenced in a study of T cell repertoires in aging, cancer and after chemotherapy. TRB rearrangements spanning V, D and J were amplified using mixed TRB-A/B primers. TCRdb re-called the multiplex PCR reads with MiXCR, one entry per CDR3 protein. The table records about 10,000 distinct CDR3 sequences, over 35% of them present only once. Amplification of TCR beta used genomic DNA extracted from peripheral blood. The sequenced sample was blood. The receptors derive from a human donor in good health.

This clonotype appeared a few times. The chain combines TRBV12-3 or TRBV12-4 with TRBJ2-7; the D is unclear. The CDR3 runs to 13 residues. V lost 8 bases and J 2 bases, leaving 13 bases between the germline ends. The CDR3 DNA follows: TGTGCCAGCGGATTCACACTTACCTACGAGCAGTACTTC. Translation gives CASGFTLTYEQYF.

By share of the sample, this clonotype is medium-sized. This chain links TRBV15 with TRBJ2-1, with a possible D match to TRBD2 (5 bases). The V end lost 0 bases, the J end lost 8 bases, and 11 bases lay between the germline ends. Per germline, CDR1 LNHNV and CDR2 YYDKDF (reference sequence). The CDR3 has 14 amino acids. The CDR3 loop reads CATSRDLGSDEQFF. The CDR3 DNA follows: TGTGCCACCAGCAGAGATTTGGGGAGCGATGAGCAGTTCTTC. The whole variable domain, filled in from reference TRBV15 and TRBJ2-1, reads DAMVIQNPRYQVTQFGKPVTLSCSQTLNHNVMYWYQQKSSQAPKLLFHYYDKDFNNEADTPDNFQSRRPNTSFCFLDIRSPGLGDTAMYLCATSRDLGSDEQFFGPGTRLTVL.

This clonotype is classed as medium-sized. V is TRBV19 and J is TRBJ2-3, with 7 bases that match TRBD2. CDR3 length: 13 amino acids. Germline CDR1 reads LNHDA; CDR2 reads SQIVND (reference sequence). V dropped 8 bases and J dropped 5; count of bases not matched to a gene: 7. The CDR3 loop reads CASRSWGGDTQYF. The CDR3 coding sequence is TGTGCCAGTCGGAGCTGGGGGGGAGATACGCAGTATTTT.

V and J are TRBV11-1 and TRBJ2-1, with TRBD2 identical over 7 bases. The CDR3 consists of 16 residues. The germline V gene has CDR1 SGHAT and CDR2 FQDESV (reference sequence). Trimming removed 5 bases from V and 5 bases from J; junction bases left unmatched: 12. In DNA form, the CDR3 reads TGTGCCAGCAGCCATGGCTTGGGGGGGGGGGACAATGAGCAGTTCTTC. Residues: CASSHGLGGGDNEQFF. Together with reference TRBV11-1 and TRBJ2-1, the CDR3 gives the full variable domain: EAEVAQSPRYKITEKSQAVAFWCDPISGHATLYWYRQILGQGPELLVQFQDESVVDDSQLPKDRFSAERLKGVDSTLKIQPAELGDSAMYLCASSHGLGGGDNEQFFGPGTRLTVL.

The CDR3 coding sequence is TGTGCCAGCAGTTTGGAGGGAGTTTTAACCTACGAGCAGTACTTC. Translating gives CASSLEGVLTYEQYF. J is TRBJ2-7 and V is TRBV12-3 or TRBV12-4, with a tentative D call TRBD2 (6 bases). This CDR3 comprises 15 residues. V gave up 3 bases and J gave up 2 bases, with 14 bases separating them.

J is TRBJ2-7 and V is TRBV24-1; D gene uncertain. The CDR3 runs 13 residues. The V and J ends lost 8 bases and 0 bases respectively, with 10 bases between them. The germline V gene encodes CDR1 KGHDR and CDR2 SFDVKD. The CDR3 spells CATKFKSSYEQYF. Written as DNA, the CDR3 is TGTGCCACCAAATTTAAGAGCTCCTACGAGCAGTACTTC.

J is TRBJ2-1 and V is TRBV4-3; possible D gene TRBD1, 6 bases. Germline V gene data show CDR1 as LGHNA and CDR2 as YSLEER. This CDR3 contains 15 residues. V was clipped by 0 bases and J by 3 bases, with 9 bases between them. Written as DNA, the CDR3 is TGCGCCAGCAGCCAAGATAGGGGGTTCTACAATGAGCAGTTCTTC. Translating gives CASSQDRGFYNEQFF.

V is TRBV19 and J is TRBJ1-1, with D perhaps matching TRBD1 (5 bases). Germline CDR1 is LNHDA and CDR2 is SQIVND (reference sequence). V was shortened by 11 bases and J by 3 bases, with 16 bases between the two germline ends. This CDR3 comprises 13 residues. The CDR3 is CARNRDSHTEAFF. The DNA of the CDR3 is TGTGCCCGTAATCGAGACAGCCACACTGAAGCTTTCTTT.

This clonotype is labeled medium-sized. The chain joins TRBV29-1 to TRBJ2-3, with D perhaps matching TRBD2 (5 bases). The CDR3 length is 14 residues. The V end lost 8 bases, the J end lost 1 base, and 16 bases lay between the germline ends. Looked up from germline, CDR1 is SQVTM and CDR2 is ANQGSEA. The CDR3 sequence is CSNTPVGGTDTQYF. CDR3 in DNA: TGCAGCAACACACCGGTGGGAGGCACAGATACGCAGTATTTT.

This chain links TRBV4-3 with TRBJ1-5; maybe TRBD1 (6 bases). Trimming cost V 0 bases and J 0 bases, with 12 bases left between them. The V gene's germline CDR1 is LGHNA and CDR2 YSLEER. CDR3 length equals 17 residues. The CDR3 loop reads CASSQEAGGYSNQPQHF. The CDR3, as DNA: TGCGCCAGCAGCCAAGAAGCCGGGGGCTATAGCAATCAGCCCCAGCATTTT.

This clonotype is categorized as medium-sized (0.01 to 0.1%). The rearrangement uses TRBV29-1 and TRBJ2-5, with TRBD2 identical over 9 bases. The V gene end was trimmed by 3 bases and the J gene end by 5 bases; junction bases not matched to a gene: 1. The germline CDR1 and CDR2 sequences are SQVTM and ANQGSEA. CDR3 length: 12 amino acids. In DNA, the CDR3 is TGCAGCGTTGAGGCGGGAGGGGAGACCCAGTACTTC. Amino acids: CSVEAGGETQYF.

A remark on this clonotype: A read error may be the cause here, since a much bigger clone is one base away. This chain joins TRBV6-1 and TRBJ2-3; D is undetermined. Per germline, CDR1 MNHNS and CDR2 SASEGT. This CDR3 is 17 amino acids long. Deletions cut 5 bases from V and 0 bases from J, with 18 bases between. The CDR3 is CASSYSSGVGSTDTQYF. Here the CDR3 DNA reads TGTGCCAGCAGTTACTCGTCCGGCGTGGGGAGCACAGATACGCAGTATTTT.

By proportion, this clonotype is medium-sized (0.01 to 0.1%). V gene TRBV6-5 combines with J gene TRBJ2-3; D gene unclear. Germline-derived CDR1 and CDR2 are MNHEY and SVGAGI. Trimming stripped 4 bases from V and 1 base from J, with 12 bases between. The CDR3 has 15 amino acids. CDR3 residues: CASSSTGVGTDTQYF. As DNA, the CDR3 is TGTGCCAGCAGTTCCACGGGCGTCGGCACAGATACGCAGTATTTT.

There are a few counts of this clonotype. V is TRBV7-2 and J is TRBJ2-2; 7 bases are shared with TRBD2. With V trimmed by 5 bases and J by 4 bases, 4 bases remained unmatched. The CDR3 is 14 amino acids. The V gene's germline CDR1 is SGHTA and CDR2 FQGNSA. The CDR3 DNA reads as TGTGCCAGCAGCGGGGGAGGGCCCACCGGGGAGCTGTTTTTT. It is translated as CASSGGGPTGELFF.

V gene TRBV29-1 combines with J gene TRBJ2-7, with 8 bases identical to TRBD2. This CDR3 comprises 14 residues. The V gene's germline CDR1 is SQVTM and CDR2 ANQGSEA. Trimming took 5 bases from V and 0 from J; bases not matched to a gene: 6. CDR3 nucleotides: TGCAGCGTTTCTAGCGGGTACATCTCCTACGAGCAGTACTTC. It encodes CSVSSGYISYEQYF.

This clonotype occurred a few times. The V call is TRBV6-5, the J call TRBJ2-1, with 9 bases identical to TRBD1. Per germline, CDR1 MNHEY and CDR2 SVGAGI. V lost 2 bases, J lost 5 bases, and 4 bases stayed unmatched. The CDR3 runs 15 residues. CDR3 coding DNA: TGTGCCAGCAGTTACAACGACAGGGGGGACAATGAGCAGTTCTTC. Translation gives CASSYNDRGDNEQFF.

This clonotype is judged medium-sized. The chain links TRBV29-1 to TRBJ2-4; D gene uncertain. This CDR3 contains 10 residues. Trimming took 3 bases from V and 9 from J, leaving 6 bases between them. Germline V gene sequence: CDR1 SQVTM, CDR2 ANQGSEA. The CDR3 is CSVDSGIQYF. DNA for the CDR3: TGCAGCGTTGATAGTGGCATTCAGTACTTC.

Points on this clonotype: Germline is not matched at one junction end, which may reflect a read error. The rearrangement joins TRBV12-3 or TRBV12-4 to TRBJ2-1, with D unclear. The length of the CDR3 is 13 residues. The DNA for the CDR3 is TGTGCCAGCAGTGCTGGTCGCTACAATAAGCAGTTCTTC. The encoded protein is CASSAGRYNKQFF.

This clonotype is medium-sized (0.01 to 0.1%) within its sample. This sequence joins TRBV19 and TRBJ2-1, with 9 positions matching TRBD2. CDR3 length: 14 amino acids. J was trimmed by 9 bases and V by 5 bases; bases with no gene match: 8. Germline V gene lookup returns CDR1 LNHDA and CDR2 SQIVND (reference sequence). Written as DNA, the CDR3 is TGTGCCAGTAGTCACGGACTAGCGTCCGGTGAGCAGTTCTTC. This sequence encodes CASSHGLASGEQFF.

This sequence joins TRBV6-6 and TRBJ1-2; D is possibly TRBD1 (6 bases). Looked up from germline, CDR1 is MNHNY and CDR2 is SVGAGI (reference sequence). The CDR3 is 13 amino acids. V shed 5 bases and J shed 2 bases, with 9 bases lying between them. The CDR3 DNA is TGTGCCAGCAGTCCAGGACAGAACTATGGCTACACCTTC. It encodes CASSPGQNYGYTF.

This clonotype was counted once. The chain links TRBV29-1 to TRBJ2-3, with 9 nucleotides matching TRBD2. The V gene's germline CDR1 is SQVTM and CDR2 ANQGSEA. The CDR3 totals 14 residues. V dropped 4 bases and J dropped 4; count of bases not matched to a gene: 6. The CDR3 DNA is TGCAGCGTTGGGTTTAGCGGGAGCCCAGATACGCAGTATTTT. This codes for CSVGFSGSPDTQYF.

This rearrangement joins TRBV5-1 to TRBJ1-4, with D possibly being TRBD1 (6 bases). The CDR3 sequence is 13 residues long. V was shortened by 4 bases and J by 7 bases, with 11 bases between the two germline ends. From germline, CDR1 is SGHRS and CDR2 YFSETQ. CDR3 residues: CASSAGTIEKLFF. The CDR3 DNA follows: TGCGCCAGCAGCGCTGGGACAATTGAAAAACTGTTTTTT.

Relative to its sample, this clonotype is medium-sized. The V and J genes are TRBV19 and TRBJ2-1; D perhaps matches TRBD2 (6 bases). Germline V CDR1 and CDR2: LNHDA, SQIVND (reference sequence). V lost 11 bases, J lost 4 bases, and 18 bases lay in between. The CDR3 runs 14 residues. The chain's CDR3 is CASGVGYPYNEQFF. CDR3 coding DNA: TGTGCCTCGGGGGTTGGCTACCCGTACAATGAGCAGTTCTTC.